This TCR beta chain was recorded in a study of lymphopenia after photon versus proton radiotherapy. There are 13 residues in the CDR3. In germline, CDR1 is SGHNT, CDR2 YENEEA. With V trimmed by 2 bases and J by 10 bases, 5 bases remained unmatched. The repertoire was sequenced with immunoSEQ multiplex PCR; TCRdb's copy has only in-frame clones and lacks some. The sample includes about 65,000 clones, around 86% of them seen just once. General study findings and limits: After the lymphocyte nadir, photon-treated repertoires showed oligoclonal expansion, especially of CD8+ Temra cells.

Of note for this clone: Its antigen is undetermined.

The clonotype originates from a man older than 75 with esophageal cancer. The sequenced sample was peripheral blood, obtained from a patient treated with proton-based radiotherapy. The chain employs TRBV11-3 and TRBJ2-1; 7 nucleotides align to TRBD1. CDR3 loop: CASSLSVQGEQFF. The CDR3 region has the DNA TGTGCCAGCAGCTTAAGCGTACAGGGGGAGCAGTTCTTC.